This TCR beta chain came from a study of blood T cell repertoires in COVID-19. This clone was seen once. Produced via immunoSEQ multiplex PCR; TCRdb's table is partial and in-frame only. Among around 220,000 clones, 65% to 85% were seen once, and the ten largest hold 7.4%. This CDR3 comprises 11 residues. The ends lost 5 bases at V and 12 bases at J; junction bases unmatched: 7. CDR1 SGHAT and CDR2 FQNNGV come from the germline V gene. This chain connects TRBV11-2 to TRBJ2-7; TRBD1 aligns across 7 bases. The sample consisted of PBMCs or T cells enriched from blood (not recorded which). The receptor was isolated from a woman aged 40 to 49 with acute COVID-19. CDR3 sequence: CASSLDRVPYF. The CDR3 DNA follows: TGTGCCAGCAGCCTCGACAGGGTACCGTACTTC.